This T cell receptor beta chain came from a study of cytomegalovirus exposure and HLA in healthy donors. CDR3 length: 15 residues. Germline CDR1 and CDR2: MNHNY and SVGAGI (reference sequence). V shed 2 bases and J shed 5 bases, with 12 bases lying between them. Points from the study as a whole: Presence/absence analysis assumed near-uniform sequencing depth across donors. A highly shared variant cluster was judged a likely technical artifact. Immune exposure data for these donors was limited to CMV serostatus. HLA allele associations emerged for some 16,000 TCR beta sequences in a later analysis, at 0.05 false discovery rate.

The PCR employed 60 Vbeta primers together with 13 Jbeta primers. The assay was immunoSEQ multiplex PCR, and TCRdb's table has in-frame clones only and misses some. The top ten hold about 2.5% of the sample, which has hundreds of thousands of clones, 70% seen once. Concerning this clone: Its antigen is not known.

Sequencing was carried out using PBMCs. The TCR comes from a man between 40 and 49 years old in good health and CMV-seropositive. The rearrangement uses TRBV6-6 and TRBJ2-2; D is unclear. CDR3 DNA sequence: TGTGCCAGCAGTTACCAGGTGTTTTGGACCGGGGAGCTGTTTTTT. Translated, it gives CASSYQVFWTGELFF.